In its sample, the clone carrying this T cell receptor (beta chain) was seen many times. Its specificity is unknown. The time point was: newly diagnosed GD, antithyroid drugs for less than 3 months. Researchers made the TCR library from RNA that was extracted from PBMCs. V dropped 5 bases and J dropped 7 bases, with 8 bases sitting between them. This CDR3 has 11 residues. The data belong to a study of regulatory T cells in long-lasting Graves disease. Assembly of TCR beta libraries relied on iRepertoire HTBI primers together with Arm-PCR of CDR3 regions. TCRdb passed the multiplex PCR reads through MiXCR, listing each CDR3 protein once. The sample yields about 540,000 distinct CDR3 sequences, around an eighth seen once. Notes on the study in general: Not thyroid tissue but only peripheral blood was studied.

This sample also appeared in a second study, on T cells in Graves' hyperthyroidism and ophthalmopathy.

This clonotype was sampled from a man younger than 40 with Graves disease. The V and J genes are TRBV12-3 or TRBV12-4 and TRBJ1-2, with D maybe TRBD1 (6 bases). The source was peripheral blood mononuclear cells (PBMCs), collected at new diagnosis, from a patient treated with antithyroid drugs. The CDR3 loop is CASSTGIGYTF. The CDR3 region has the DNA TGTGCCAGCAGTACAGGGATTGGCTACACCTTC.